The 18 T cell receptor beta chains presented below share a single source sample, sequenced in a study of CD4 T cells in relation to SARS-CoV-2 and coronaviruses. Using immunoSEQ multiplex PCR, the repertoire was profiled, and TCRdb retains in-frame clones only, with some absent. This table holds more than 30,000 clones, roughly 85% found once. Input material: memory CD4+ T cells from PBMCs. The receptors derive from an adult with COVID-19.

The chain carries TRBV6-5 and TRBJ2-3; 8 nucleotides agree with TRBD2. V lost 4 bases to trimming and J lost 2 bases; unmatched junction nucleotides: 8. The CDR3 has 16 amino acids. CDR1 MNHEY and CDR2 SVGAGI come from the germline V gene. The DNA of the CDR3 is TGTGCCAGCAGTTCAATACTAGCGGTTAACACAGATACGCAGTATTTT. Its translation: CASSSILAVNTDTQYF.

The chain recombines TRBV13 with TRBJ2-4, with 7 bases identical to TRBD2. J was trimmed by 9 bases and V by 1 base; bases with no gene match: 3. The germline V gene encodes CDR1 PRHDT and CDR2 FYEKMQ (reference sequence). The CDR3 consists of 13 residues. The CDR3 DNA is TGTGCCAGCAGCTTAGAGGGAGGGAGCATTCAGTACTTC. This gives the protein CASSLEGGSIQYF.

In regard to this clone: One end of the junction does not line up with germline, which may come from a read error. The rearrangement joins TRBV30 to TRBJ2-7; 7 bases are a match to TRBD2. The CDR3 has 13 residues. The germline gives CDR1 GTSNPN, CDR2 SVGIG (reference sequence). CDR3: CAGRGAGSYEQYF. In nucleotides, the CDR3 is TGTGCCGGGAGGGGTGCGGGCTCCTACGAGCAGTACTTC.

The chain couples TRBV7-9 to TRBJ2-1, with TRBD1 matching 10 bases. Per the germline V gene, CDR1 is SEHNR and CDR2 is FQNEAQ (reference sequence). The CDR3 spans 15 residues. The V segment lost 4 bases and the J segment 6 bases; nucleotides outside the gene matches: 6. The CDR3 DNA sequence: TGTGCCAGCAGCTCCGGGACAGGGGCGAGCAATGAGCAGTTCTTC. Encoded protein: CASSSGTGASNEQFF.

The rearrangement joins TRBV30 to TRBJ2-2; D possibly corresponds to TRBD1 (6 bases). The germline V gene encodes CDR1 GTSNPN and CDR2 SVGIG (reference sequence). Trimming took 1 base from V and 8 from J, leaving 23 bases between them. There are 17 residues in the CDR3. The DNA of the CDR3 is TGTGCCTGGAGTGCCAGACCGAGGGACACCCTGGCGGGGGAGCTGTTTTTT. Its protein is CAWSARPRDTLAGELFF.

The chain couples TRBV9 to TRBJ2-1, with 10 bases fitting TRBD2. Germline V CDR1 and CDR2: SGDLS, YYNGEE. The junction had 6 bases not matched to a gene; V was cut back by 2 bases and J by 7 bases. There are 15 residues in the CDR3. CDR3 sequence (DNA): TGTGCCAGCAGCGTTACACTAGCGGGACAAAATGAGCAGTTCTTC. Its protein is CASSVTLAGQNEQFF.

The chain links TRBV9 to TRBJ2-1; 7 positions match TRBD2. CDR1 SGDLS and CDR2 YYNGEE come from the germline V gene. This CDR3 is 15 amino acids long. J was trimmed by 5 bases and V by 2 bases; bases with no gene match: 7. This CDR3 reads CASSVSGLRNNEQFF. The CDR3 coding sequence is TGTGCCAGCAGCGTTAGCGGGTTAAGAAACAATGAGCAGTTCTTC.

V gene TRBV5-5 combines with J gene TRBJ2-7, with a possible D match to TRBD1 (6 bases). Germline CDR1 is SGHKS and CDR2 is YYEKEE (reference sequence). This CDR3 has 14 amino acids. V was trimmed by 3 bases and J by 5 bases, leaving 15 bases between them. DNA of the CDR3: TGTGCCAGCAGCTGGAGGACAGCCGTCCACGAGCAGTACTTC. Protein: CASSWRTAVHEQYF.

The J gene is TRBJ1-2, the V gene TRBV7-2, with D uncertain. This CDR3 spans 13 amino acids. CDR1 SGHTA and CDR2 FQGNSA come from the germline V gene. V gave up 1 base and J gave up 6 bases, with 9 bases separating them. This CDR3 is CASSLGRFDGYTF. The CDR3 DNA sequence: TGTGCCAGCAGCTTAGGACGGTTCGATGGCTACACCTTC.

This clone was detected only once. The chain is built from TRBV15 and TRBJ2-5; D is unresolved. The V end was cut by 8 bases, the J end by 3 bases, with 10 bases between. Germline CDR1 LNHNV, CDR2 YYDKDF (reference sequence). This CDR3 comprises 12 residues. For the CDR3, the DNA is TGTGCCACCGCTGTGGGGAAAGAGACCCAGTACTTC. Amino acids: CATAVGKETQYF.

V gene TRBV5-1 combines with J gene TRBJ1-5; TRBD1 is a possible D gene (5 bases). The CDR3 runs 14 residues. Germline lookup yields CDR1 SGHRS and CDR2 YFSETQ. V was clipped by 5 bases and J by 5 bases, with 14 bases between them. CDR3 loop: CASRGDEAHQPQHF. The CDR3 DNA follows: TGCGCCAGCAGGGGGGACGAGGCACATCAGCCCCAGCATTTT.

This clone was picked up a small number of times. The gene calls are TRBV3-1 (or the pseudogene TRBV3-2) and TRBJ2-7; D remains ambiguous. CDR3 length: 12 amino acids. Germline V gene lookup returns CDR1 LGHDT and CDR2 YNNKEL (reference sequence). Trimming left V 4 bases short and J 4 bases short, with 8 bases between. CDR3 residues: CASSRSDYEQYF. The CDR3 DNA is TGTGCCAGCAGCCGAAGCGATTACGAGCAGTACTTC.

The V gene is TRBV28, the J gene TRBJ2-6, with 8 positions matching TRBD1. The CDR3 is 18 residues long. Germline lookup yields CDR1 MDHEN and CDR2 SYDVKM. V shed 1 base and J 0 bases; nucleotides not matched to a gene: 5. The CDR3 is CASSLFRGLISGANVLTF. CDR3 coding DNA: TGTGCCAGCAGTTTATTCAGGGGGCTAATCTCTGGGGCCAACGTCCTGACTTTC.

The rearrangement joins TRBV5-4 to TRBJ2-7; 10 bases fit TRBD1. This CDR3 comprises 16 residues. From germline, CDR1 is SGHNT and CDR2 YYREEE (reference sequence). The V segment lost 4 bases and the J segment 0 bases; nucleotides outside the gene matches: 7. The CDR3 DNA follows: TGTGCCAGCAGCCACCGGACAGGGGGAAGCTCCTACGAGCAGTACTTC. It translates to CASSHRTGGSSYEQYF.

The chain couples TRBV19 to TRBJ2-7, with D uncertain. This CDR3 spans 13 amino acids. Germline V gives CDR1 LNHDA, CDR2 SQIVND (reference sequence). Trimming left V 5 bases short and J 0 bases short, with 8 bases between. The CDR3 DNA follows: TGTGCCAGTAGTCAATCCAACTCCTACGAGCAGTACTTC. It encodes CASSQSNSYEQYF.

The rearrangement links TRBV5-5 to TRBJ2-2; D is unresolved. From germline, CDR1 is SGHKS and CDR2 YYEKEE (reference sequence). V lost 7 bases and J 2 bases, leaving 15 bases between the germline ends. The CDR3 spans 15 residues. The CDR3, as DNA: TGTGCCAGCCATCGATCAGGTGACAACACCGGGGAGCTGTTTTTT. Protein sequence: CASHRSGDNTGELFF.

The chain has TRBV10-3 and TRBJ2-1; TRBD2 aligns across 8 bases. The germline V gene has CDR1 ENHRY and CDR2 SYGVKD. The CDR3 spans 13 residues. The J segment lost 11 bases and the V segment lost 10 bases, leaving 13 bases of the junction unmatched. CDR3 sequence: CATLAFGGEKQFF. DNA of the CDR3: TGTGCCACCCTGGCCTTCGGGGGGGAAAAGCAGTTCTTC.

This clone was seen a single time. CDR3 region: CAIRTGRDTQYF. DNA for the CDR3: TGTGCCATAAGGACAGGGCGGGATACGCAGTATTTT. The chain is built from TRBV28 and TRBJ2-3; 8 bases are shared with TRBD1. Germline CDR1 reads MDHEN; CDR2 reads SYDVKM. V lost 10 bases to trimming and J lost 6 bases; unmatched junction nucleotides: 6. CDR3 length equals 12 residues.